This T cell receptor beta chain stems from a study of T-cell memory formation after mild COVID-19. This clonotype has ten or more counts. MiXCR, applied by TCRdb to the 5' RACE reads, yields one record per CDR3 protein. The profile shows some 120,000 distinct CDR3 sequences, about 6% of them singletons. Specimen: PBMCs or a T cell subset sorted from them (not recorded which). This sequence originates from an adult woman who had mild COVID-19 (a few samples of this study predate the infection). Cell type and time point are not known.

CDR3 in DNA: TGTGCCAGCAGTTTAATATCAGGGGCTGATGGCTACACCTTC. Protein sequence: CASSLISGADGYTF. The gene calls are TRBV12-3 or TRBV12-4 and TRBJ1-2; perhaps TRBD1 as D (6 bases). V was trimmed by 2 bases and J by 6 bases, leaving 13 bases between them. The CDR3 consists of 14 residues.